Listed here are 20 T cell receptor beta chains from one sample, sequenced in a study of chemoradiotherapy in HPV16-positive cancers. Profiling relied on immunoSEQ multiplex PCR, and the TCRdb table lists in-frame clones only, not all of them. The repertoire consists of about 3,000 clones, with 75% to 90% occurring once and the leading ten covering approximately 2.8%. Sequencing used tumor tissue, obtained from a patient who underwent chemoradiotherapy. The source is a human donor with HPV-associated anogenital cancer.

The chain combines TRBV6-6 with TRBJ2-5; possible D gene TRBD2, 5 bases. The CDR3 length is 15 residues. Trimming pared 5 bases from V and 5 bases from J, leaving 18 bases between. Germline-derived CDR1 and CDR2 are MNHNY and SVGAGI (reference sequence). CDR3: CASSDPVGGGETQYF. CDR3 coding DNA: TGTGCCAGCAGTGACCCGGTGGGTGGAGGCGAGACCCAGTACTTC.

The chain recombines TRBV28 with TRBJ1-5, with 9 bases fitting TRBD1. CDR3 length: 14 residues. V lost 6 bases to trimming and J lost 4 bases; unmatched junction nucleotides: 4. Looked up from germline, CDR1 is MDHEN and CDR2 is SYDVKM. CDR3 protein: CASRLGQGNQPQHF. The CDR3 DNA is TGTGCCAGCAGACTGGGACAGGGTAATCAGCCCCAGCATTTT.

The V gene is TRBV30, the J gene TRBJ2-3; possible D gene TRBD1, 6 bases. The CDR3 is 12 residues long. Trimming pared 1 base from V and 6 bases from J, leaving 8 bases between. The germline gives CDR1 GTSNPN, CDR2 SVGIG (reference sequence). The DNA of the CDR3 is TGTGCCTGGAGTGGTCAGGGGGATACGCAGTATTTT. This encodes CAWSGQGDTQYF.

This clone was detected only a few times. V usage is TRBV4-2 and J usage is TRBJ2-2, with 16 positions matching TRBD2. Trimming took 0 bases from V and 2 from J; bases not matched to a gene: 6. This CDR3 is built from 20 residues. Germline CDR1 reads LGHNA; CDR2 reads YNFKEQ. The CDR3 is CASSQDMGLAGGHNTGELFF. In DNA form, the CDR3 reads TGTGCCAGCAGCCAAGATATGGGACTAGCGGGGGGGCACAACACCGGGGAGCTGTTTTTT.

The rearrangement joins TRBV5-1 to TRBJ2-3; 11 nucleotides line up with TRBD2. Germline trimming cut 3 bases from V and 5 bases from J; bases unmatched to any gene: 14. Germline CDR1 and CDR2: SGHRS and YFSETQ. The CDR3 has 18 residues. CDR3 loop: CASSSERLAGSRLDTQYF. In DNA form, the CDR3 reads TGCGCCAGCAGCTCGGAAAGACTAGCGGGAAGTAGATTAGATACGCAGTATTTT.

The chain combines TRBV10-3 with TRBJ1-1, with 10 positions matching TRBD1. CDR1 ENHRY and CDR2 SYGVKD come from the germline V gene. The CDR3 totals 15 residues. The junction had 4 bases not matched to a gene; V was cut back by 6 bases and J by 0 bases. The CDR3 reads CAISPGQGLNTEAFF. CDR3 bases: TGTGCCATCAGCCCGGGACAGGGGTTGAACACTGAAGCTTTCTTT.

The chain combines TRBV6-5 with TRBJ2-5; 7 bases map to TRBD2. The CDR3 length is 16 residues. V lost 0 bases and J lost 3; bases outside the gene matches: 7. CDR1 MNHEY and CDR2 SVGAGI come from the germline V gene. The chain's CDR3 is CASSYSWGAGEETQYF. In nucleotides, the CDR3 is TGTGCCAGCAGTTACTCCTGGGGCGCGGGGGAAGAGACCCAGTACTTC.

The chain carries TRBV7-9 and TRBJ2-7; D is perhaps TRBD1 (6 bases). From germline, CDR1 is SEHNR and CDR2 FQNEAQ (reference sequence). The CDR3 has 14 amino acids. Trimming removed 7 bases from V and 5 bases from J, with 18 bases in between. The CDR3 coding sequence is TGTGCCAGCACCCGAGAAGCGACAGGAGACGAGCAGTACTTC. Protein: CASTREATGDEQYF.

This clone appeared once. The chain is built from TRBV5-1 and TRBJ2-5; no firm D call. This CDR3 region has 15 residues. Germline V gene lookup returns CDR1 SGHRS and CDR2 YFSETQ. V was clipped by 2 bases and J by 5 bases, with 16 bases between them. The CDR3 region is CASSFVNTPEETQYF. The CDR3 coding sequence is TGCGCCAGCAGCTTTGTGAACACTCCTGAGGAGACCCAGTACTTC.

The rearrangement joins TRBV9 to TRBJ2-1, with 14 bases matching TRBD2. This CDR3 is 17 amino acids long. The V gene end was trimmed by 3 bases and the J gene end by 4 bases; junction bases not matched to a gene: 6. The V gene's germline CDR1 is SGDLS and CDR2 YYNGEE. The CDR3 nucleotides read TGTGCCAGCAGCGCGCAGGGACTAGCGGGGGAGTACAATGAGCAGTTCTTC. Amino acids: CASSAQGLAGEYNEQFF.

This chain uses TRBV18 with TRBJ2-7; D unresolved. Germline CDR1 reads KGHSH; CDR2 reads LQKENI. This CDR3 is 12 amino acids long. The V and J ends lost 6 bases and 4 bases respectively, with 10 bases between them. In DNA form, the CDR3 reads TGTGCCAGCTCCCCAGACCCTTACGAGCAGTACTTC. Its protein is CASSPDPYEQYF. Looking up the rest from reference TRBV18 and TRBJ2-7 gives the full variable domain: NAGVMQNPRHLVRRRGQEARLRCSPMKGHSHVYWYRQLPEEGLKFMVYLQKENIIDESGMPKERFSAEFPKEGPSILRIQQVVRGDSAAYFCASSPDPYEQYFGPGTRLTVT.

The rearrangement joins TRBV27 to TRBJ1-2; 9 nucleotides line up with TRBD1. Germline V gene sequence: CDR1 MNHEY, CDR2 SMNVEV (reference sequence). V trimming: 11 bases; J trimming: 4 bases; junction bases outside the gene matches: 8. This CDR3 has 13 residues. The chain's CDR3 is CAGWTGAIYGYTF. The CDR3 DNA is TGTGCCGGATGGACAGGGGCTATCTATGGCTACACCTTC.

The chain recombines TRBV15 with TRBJ1-1; TRBD1 is a possible D gene (5 bases). Germline assignment: CDR1 LNHNV and CDR2 YYDKDF (reference sequence). This CDR3 has 15 residues. Trimming removed 9 bases from V and 0 bases from J, with 17 bases in between. CDR3 region: CATTLGRGLNTEAFF. The CDR3 DNA sequence: TGTGCCACTACCCTCGGGCGGGGGTTGAACACTGAAGCTTTCTTT.

The chain uses TRBV7-3 and TRBJ2-1, with 16 bases lining up with TRBD2. CDR1 and CDR2 from the germline V gene are SGHTA and FQGTGA. The CDR3 spans 21 residues. After removal of 1 base from V and 0 bases from J, the junction contained 9 bases not matched to a gene. In nucleotides, the CDR3 is TGTGCCAGCAGCTTAAACCCGGGACTAGCGGGAGGGCCCCCCTCCTACAATGAGCAGTTCTTC. This gives the protein CASSLNPGLAGGPPSYNEQFF. Based on the CDR3 plus reference TRBV7-3 and TRBJ2-1, the full variable domain is GAGVSQTPSNKVTEKGKYVELRCDPISGHTALYWYRQSLGQGPEFLIYFQGTGAADDSGLPNDRFFAVRPEGSVSTLKIQRTERGDSAVYLCASSLNPGLAGGPPSYNEQFFGPGTRLTVL.

V gene TRBV19 combines with J gene TRBJ2-1; 7 bases map to TRBD2. V lost 7 bases to trimming and J lost 4 bases; unmatched junction nucleotides: 7. The CDR3 runs to 14 residues. In germline, CDR1 is LNHDA, CDR2 SQIVND (reference sequence). In nucleotides, the CDR3 is TGTGCCAGTACGGCAGGGAGGGAATACAATGAGCAGTTCTTC. Its protein is CASTAGREYNEQFF.

The chain is built from TRBV28 and TRBJ2-5; no firm D call. The better agreement between TRBJ2-7 and the DNA end casts doubt on the J call. The CDR3 runs 15 residues. Germline V CDR1 and CDR2: MDHEN, SYDVKM. The CDR3 bases are TGTGCCAGCAGTCCTCGGACCCCACGGACCTACGAGCAGTACTTC. Translation gives CASSPRTPRTYEQYF.

The gene calls are TRBV28 and TRBJ2-7, with D uncertain. V was shortened by 7 bases and J by 1 base, with 14 bases between the two germline ends. The germline V gene encodes CDR1 MDHEN and CDR2 SYDVKM. The CDR3 extends over 14 amino acids. CDR3 sequence (DNA): TGTGCCAGCACCCTAAGGTGGGGTTCCTACGAGCAGTACTTC. It specifies CASTLRWGSYEQYF.

Only one count was recorded for this clone. The chain carries TRBV19 and TRBJ1-6; D is unresolved. The CDR3 runs to 12 residues. The V and J ends lost 5 bases and 11 bases respectively, with 10 bases between them. Germline CDR1 is LNHDA and CDR2 is SQIVND (reference sequence). This CDR3 is CASSAPGAPLHF. The DNA for the CDR3 is TGTGCCAGTAGTGCCCCGGGTGCACCCCTCCACTTT. Full variable domain (rest looked up from reference TRBV19 and TRBJ1-6): DGGITQSPKYLFRKEGQNVTLSCEQNLNHDAMYWYRQDPGQGLRLIYYSQIVNDFQKGDIAEGYSVSREKKESFPLTVTSAQKNPTAFYLCASSAPGAPLHFGNGTRLTVT.

The chain uses TRBV9 and TRBJ2-7; TRBD2 aligns across 7 bases. Trimming cost V 0 bases and J 0 bases; bases outside gene matches: 6. The CDR3 is 16 residues long. In germline, CDR1 is SGDLS, CDR2 YYNGEE. CDR3 in DNA: TGTGCCAGCAGCGTAGGAGAGGGAGGGTTCTCCTACGAGCAGTACTTC. Its translation: CASSVGEGGFSYEQYF.

The rearrangement joins TRBV9 to TRBJ1-3; D is undetermined. Trimming stripped 0 bases from V and 0 bases from J, with 10 bases between. The CDR3 contains 16 residues. Germline-derived CDR1 and CDR2 are SGDLS and YYNGEE. The CDR3 DNA is TGTGCCAGCAGCGTAGGGTTGGCCTACTCTGGAAACACCATATATTTT. The encoded protein is CASSVGLAYSGNTIYF.